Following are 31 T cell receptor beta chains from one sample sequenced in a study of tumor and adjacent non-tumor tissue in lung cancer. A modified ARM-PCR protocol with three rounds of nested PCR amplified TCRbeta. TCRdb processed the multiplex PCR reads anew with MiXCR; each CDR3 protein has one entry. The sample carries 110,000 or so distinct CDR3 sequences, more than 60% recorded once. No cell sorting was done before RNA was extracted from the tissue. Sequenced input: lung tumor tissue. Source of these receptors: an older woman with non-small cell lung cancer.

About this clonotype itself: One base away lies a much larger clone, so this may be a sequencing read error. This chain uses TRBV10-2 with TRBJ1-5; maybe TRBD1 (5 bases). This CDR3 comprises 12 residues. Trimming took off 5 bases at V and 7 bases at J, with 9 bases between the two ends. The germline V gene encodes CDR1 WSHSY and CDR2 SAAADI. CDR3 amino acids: CASSMRGQPQHF. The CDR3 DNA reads TGCGCCAGCAGTATGAGGGGACAGCCCCAGCATTTT.

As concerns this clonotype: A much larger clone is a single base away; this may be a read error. The CDR3 is CVSSWTNTGELFF. The CDR3, as DNA: TGTGTCAGCAGTTGGACAAACACCGGGGAGCTGTTTTTT. The rearrangement joins TRBV12-3 or TRBV12-4 to TRBJ2-2; perhaps TRBD1 as D (5 bases). The CDR3 totals 13 residues.

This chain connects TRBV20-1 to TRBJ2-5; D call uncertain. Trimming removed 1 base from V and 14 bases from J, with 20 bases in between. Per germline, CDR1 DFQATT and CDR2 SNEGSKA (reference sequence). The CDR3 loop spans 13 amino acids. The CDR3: CSARGLMREIHYF. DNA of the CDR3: TGCAGTGCTAGAGGGTTGATGCGAGAGATCCATTACTTC.

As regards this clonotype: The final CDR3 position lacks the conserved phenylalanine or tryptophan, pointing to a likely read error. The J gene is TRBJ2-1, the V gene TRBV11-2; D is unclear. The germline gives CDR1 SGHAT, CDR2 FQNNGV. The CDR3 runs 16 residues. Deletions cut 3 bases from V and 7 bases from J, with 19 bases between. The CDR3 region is CASSFNPRDQQNEQFY. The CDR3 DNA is TGTGCCAGCAGCTTTAATCCACGTGATCAACAGAATGAGCAGTTCTAC.

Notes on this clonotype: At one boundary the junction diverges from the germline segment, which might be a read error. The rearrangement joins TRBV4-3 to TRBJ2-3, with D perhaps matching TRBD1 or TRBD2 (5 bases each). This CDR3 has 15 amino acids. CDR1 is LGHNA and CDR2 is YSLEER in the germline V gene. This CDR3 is CVSSQGTNGADTQYF. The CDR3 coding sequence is TGCGTCAGCAGCCAAGGGACCAACGGGGCAGATACGCAGTATTTT.

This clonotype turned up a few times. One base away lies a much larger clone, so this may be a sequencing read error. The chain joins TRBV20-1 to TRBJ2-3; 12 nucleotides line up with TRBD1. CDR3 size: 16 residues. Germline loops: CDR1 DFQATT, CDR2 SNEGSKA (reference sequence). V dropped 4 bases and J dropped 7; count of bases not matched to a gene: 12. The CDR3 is CSATPPGDRGHNTQYF. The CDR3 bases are TGCAGTGCTACCCCCCCGGGGGACAGGGGGCATAATACGCAGTATTTT.

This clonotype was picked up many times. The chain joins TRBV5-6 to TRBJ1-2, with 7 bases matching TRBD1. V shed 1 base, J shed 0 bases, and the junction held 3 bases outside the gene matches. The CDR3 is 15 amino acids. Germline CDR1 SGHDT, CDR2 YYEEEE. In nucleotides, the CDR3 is TGTGCCAGCAGCTTGAGGGGGCTACCTAACTATGGCTACACCTTC. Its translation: CASSLRGLPNYGYTF.

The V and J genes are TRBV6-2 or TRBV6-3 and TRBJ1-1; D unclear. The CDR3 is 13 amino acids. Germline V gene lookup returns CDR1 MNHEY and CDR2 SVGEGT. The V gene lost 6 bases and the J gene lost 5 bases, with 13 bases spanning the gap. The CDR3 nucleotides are TGTGCCAGCAGGGACGGAATGTATACTGAAGCTTTCTTT. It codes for CASRDGMYTEAFF.

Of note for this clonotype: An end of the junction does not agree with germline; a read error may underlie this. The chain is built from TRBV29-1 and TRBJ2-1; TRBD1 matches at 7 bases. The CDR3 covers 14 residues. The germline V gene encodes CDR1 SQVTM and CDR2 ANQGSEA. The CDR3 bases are TGCAGCGTGGGGGACAGAGGCAGGTACAATGATCAGTTCTTC. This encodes CSVGDRGRYNDQFF.

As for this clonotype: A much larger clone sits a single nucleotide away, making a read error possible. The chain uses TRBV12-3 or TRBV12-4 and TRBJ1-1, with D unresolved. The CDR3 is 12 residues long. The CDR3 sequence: CVSSFGVPEAFF. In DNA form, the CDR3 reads TGTGTCAGCAGTTTCGGGGTCCCTGAAGCTTTCTTT.

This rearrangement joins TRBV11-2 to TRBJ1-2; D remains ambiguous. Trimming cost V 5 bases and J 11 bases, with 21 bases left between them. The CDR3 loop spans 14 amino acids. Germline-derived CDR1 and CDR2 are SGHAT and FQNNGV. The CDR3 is CASSVYGPQAGYTF. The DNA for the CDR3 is TGTGCCAGCAGCGTATATGGGCCCCAGGCTGGTTACACCTTC.

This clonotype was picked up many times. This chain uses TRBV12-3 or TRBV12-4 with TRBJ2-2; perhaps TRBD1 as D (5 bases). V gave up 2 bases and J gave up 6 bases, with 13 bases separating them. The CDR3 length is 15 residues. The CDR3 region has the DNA TGTGCCAGCAGTTTAACCCAGGGATCGGCCGGGGAGCTGTTTTTT. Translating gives CASSLTQGSAGELFF.

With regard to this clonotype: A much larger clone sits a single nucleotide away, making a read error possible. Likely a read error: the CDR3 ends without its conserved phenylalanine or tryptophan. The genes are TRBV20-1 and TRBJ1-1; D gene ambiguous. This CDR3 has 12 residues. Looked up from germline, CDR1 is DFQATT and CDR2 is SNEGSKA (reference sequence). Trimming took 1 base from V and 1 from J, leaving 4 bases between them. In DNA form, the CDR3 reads TGCAGTGCTAGAGGGCAGAACACTGAAGCTTTCTTG. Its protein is CSARGQNTEAFL.

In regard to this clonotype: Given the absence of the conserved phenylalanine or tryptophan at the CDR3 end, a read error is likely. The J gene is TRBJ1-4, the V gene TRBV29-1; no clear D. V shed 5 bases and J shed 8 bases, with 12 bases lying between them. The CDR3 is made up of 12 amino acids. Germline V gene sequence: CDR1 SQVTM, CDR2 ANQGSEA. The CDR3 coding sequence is TGCAGCGTTACACAGTTGGGGGAAAAACTGTTTTCT. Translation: CSVTQLGEKLFS.

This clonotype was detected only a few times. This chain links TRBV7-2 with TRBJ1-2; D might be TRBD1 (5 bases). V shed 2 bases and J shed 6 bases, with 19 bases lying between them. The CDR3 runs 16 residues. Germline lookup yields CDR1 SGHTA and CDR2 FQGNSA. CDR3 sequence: CASSLQFGQGINGYTF. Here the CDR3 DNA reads TGTGCCAGCAGCTTACAATTTGGGCAGGGAATCAATGGCTACACCTTC. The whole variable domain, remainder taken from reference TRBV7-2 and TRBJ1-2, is GAGVSQSPSNKVTEKGKDVELRCDPISGHTALYWYRQSLGQGLEFLIYFQGNSAPDKSGLPSDRFSAERTGGSVSTLTIQRTQQEDSAVYLCASSLQFGQGINGYTFGSGTRLTVV.

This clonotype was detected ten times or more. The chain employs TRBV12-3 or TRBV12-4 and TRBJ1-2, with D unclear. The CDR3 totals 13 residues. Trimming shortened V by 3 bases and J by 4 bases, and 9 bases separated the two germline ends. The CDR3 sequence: CASSFAPTYGYTF. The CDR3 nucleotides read TGTGCCAGCAGTTTCGCCCCCACCTATGGCTACACCTTC.

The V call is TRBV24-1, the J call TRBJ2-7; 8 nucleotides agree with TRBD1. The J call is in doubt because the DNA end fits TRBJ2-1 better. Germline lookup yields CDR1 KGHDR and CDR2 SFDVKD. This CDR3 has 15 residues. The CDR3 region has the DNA TGTGCCACCAGTGATTTGACAGGGGGAAGGAACGAGCAGTTCTTC. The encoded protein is CATSDLTGGRNEQFF.

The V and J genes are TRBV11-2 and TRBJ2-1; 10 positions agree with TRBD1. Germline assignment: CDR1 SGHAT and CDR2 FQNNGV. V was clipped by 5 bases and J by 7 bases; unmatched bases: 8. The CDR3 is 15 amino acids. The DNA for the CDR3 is TGTGCCAGCAGCCAGCCGGGACAGGGGCCAAATGAGCAGTTCTTC. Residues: CASSQPGQGPNEQFF.

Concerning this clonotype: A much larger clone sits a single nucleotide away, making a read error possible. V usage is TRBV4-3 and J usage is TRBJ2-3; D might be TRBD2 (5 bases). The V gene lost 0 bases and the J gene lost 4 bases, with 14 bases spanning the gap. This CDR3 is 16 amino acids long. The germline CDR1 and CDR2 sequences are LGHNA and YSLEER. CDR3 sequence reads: CASSQDLAGAADTQYF. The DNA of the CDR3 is TGCGCCAGCAGCCAAGATTTGGCGGGCGCCGCAGATACGCAGTATTTT.

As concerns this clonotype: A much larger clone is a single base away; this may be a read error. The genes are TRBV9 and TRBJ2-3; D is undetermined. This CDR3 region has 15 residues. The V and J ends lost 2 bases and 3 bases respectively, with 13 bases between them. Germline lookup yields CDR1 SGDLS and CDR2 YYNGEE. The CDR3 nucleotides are TGTGCCAGCAGCGTTTCGGGTTCTAGGACAGATACGCAGTATTTT. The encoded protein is CASSVSGSRTDTQYF. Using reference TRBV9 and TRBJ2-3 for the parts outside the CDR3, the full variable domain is DSGVTQTPKHLITATGQRVTLRCSPRSGDLSVYWYQQSLDQGLQFLIQYYNGEERAKGNILERFSAQQFPDLHSELNLSSLELGDSALYFCASSVSGSRTDTQYFGPGTRLTVL.

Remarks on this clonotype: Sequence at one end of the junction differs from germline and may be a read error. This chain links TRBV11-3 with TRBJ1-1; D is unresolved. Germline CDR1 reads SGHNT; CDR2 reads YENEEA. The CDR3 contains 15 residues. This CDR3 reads CASNLHSGRGTETFF. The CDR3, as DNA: TGTGCCAGCAACTTACATTCGGGGAGAGGCACTGAAACTTTCTTT.

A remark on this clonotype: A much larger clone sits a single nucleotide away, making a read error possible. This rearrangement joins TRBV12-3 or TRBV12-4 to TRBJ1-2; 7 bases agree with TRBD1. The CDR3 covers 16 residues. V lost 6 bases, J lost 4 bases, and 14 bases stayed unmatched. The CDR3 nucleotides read TGTGCCAGCAGACTCATACCGGGACAGCCTGCCTATGGCTACACCTTC. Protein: CASRLIPGQPAYGYTF.

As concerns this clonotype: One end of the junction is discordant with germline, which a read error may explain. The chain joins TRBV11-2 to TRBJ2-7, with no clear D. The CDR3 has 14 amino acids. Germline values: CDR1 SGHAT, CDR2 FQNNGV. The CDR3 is CTSSQRLQGYEQYF. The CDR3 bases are TGTACCAGCAGCCAGAGACTTCAAGGTTACGAGCAGTACTTC.

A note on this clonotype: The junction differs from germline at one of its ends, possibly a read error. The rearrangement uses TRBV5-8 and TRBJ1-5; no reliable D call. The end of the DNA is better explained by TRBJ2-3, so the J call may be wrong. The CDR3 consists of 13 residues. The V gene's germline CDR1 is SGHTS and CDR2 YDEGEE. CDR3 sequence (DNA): TGTGCTAGCAGCGTGGACCGGAATCAGCCCCAGTATTTT. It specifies CASSVDRNQPQYF.

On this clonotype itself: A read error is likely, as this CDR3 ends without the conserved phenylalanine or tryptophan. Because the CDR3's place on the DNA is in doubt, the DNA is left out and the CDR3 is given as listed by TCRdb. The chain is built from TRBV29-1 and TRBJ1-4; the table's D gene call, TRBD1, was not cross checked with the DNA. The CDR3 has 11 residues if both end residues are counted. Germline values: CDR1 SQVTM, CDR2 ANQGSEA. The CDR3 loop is CSVGANEKLFS.

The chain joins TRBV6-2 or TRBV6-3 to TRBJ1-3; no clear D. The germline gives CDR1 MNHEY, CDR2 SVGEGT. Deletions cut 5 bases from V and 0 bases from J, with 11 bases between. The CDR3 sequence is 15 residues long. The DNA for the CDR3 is TGTGCCAGCAGTAGAGGAGACGACTCTGGAAACACCATATATTTT. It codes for CASSRGDDSGNTIYF.

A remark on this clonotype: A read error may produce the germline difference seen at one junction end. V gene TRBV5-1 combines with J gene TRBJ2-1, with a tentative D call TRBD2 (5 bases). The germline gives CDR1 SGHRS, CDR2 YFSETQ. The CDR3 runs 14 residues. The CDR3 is CDSEPGSEYNVQFF. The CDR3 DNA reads TGCGACAGCGAACCGGGATCCGAATACAATGTGCAGTTCTTC.

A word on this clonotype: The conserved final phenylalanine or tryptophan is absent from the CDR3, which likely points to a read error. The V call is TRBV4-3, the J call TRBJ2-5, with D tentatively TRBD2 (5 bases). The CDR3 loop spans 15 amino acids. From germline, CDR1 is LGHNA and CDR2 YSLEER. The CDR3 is CANSRHRDSQETQYS. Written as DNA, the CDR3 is TGCGCCAACAGCCGACACCGGGATTCACAAGAGACCCAGTACTCC.

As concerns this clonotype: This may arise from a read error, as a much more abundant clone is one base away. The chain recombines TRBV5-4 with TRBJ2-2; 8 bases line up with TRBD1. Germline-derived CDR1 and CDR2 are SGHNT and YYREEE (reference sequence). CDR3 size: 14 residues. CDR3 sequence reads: CPSSAGQDTGELFF. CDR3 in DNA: TGTCCCAGCAGCGCGGGACAGGACACCGGGGAGCTGTTTTTT.

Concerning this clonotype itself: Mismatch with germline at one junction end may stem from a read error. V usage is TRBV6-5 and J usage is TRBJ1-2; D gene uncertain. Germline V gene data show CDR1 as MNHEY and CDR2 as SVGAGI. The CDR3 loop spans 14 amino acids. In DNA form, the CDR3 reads TGTACCAGCAGTACCTTTGGGAGTAACTATGGCTACACCTTC. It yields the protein CTSSTFGSNYGYTF.

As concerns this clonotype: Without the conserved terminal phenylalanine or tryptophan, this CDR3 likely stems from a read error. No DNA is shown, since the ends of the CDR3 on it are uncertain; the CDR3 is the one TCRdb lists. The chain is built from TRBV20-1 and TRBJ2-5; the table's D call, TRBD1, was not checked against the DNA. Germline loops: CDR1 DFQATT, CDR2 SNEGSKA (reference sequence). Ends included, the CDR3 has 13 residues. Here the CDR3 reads CNARETGVGDQYI.